A single sample is the source of the 32 T cell receptor beta chains below, sequenced in a study of regulatory T cells in long-lasting Graves disease. The sample's time point: newly diagnosed GD, antithyroid drugs for less than 3 months. TCR sequences were obtained from RNA taken from PBMCs. Assembly of TCR beta libraries relied on iRepertoire HTBI primers together with Arm-PCR of CDR3 regions. TCRdb re-called the multiplex PCR reads with MiXCR, one entry per CDR3 protein. The sample records about 530,000 distinct CDR3 sequences, more than 15% being singletons. These data were also filed under a second study, of T cells in Graves' hyperthyroidism and ophthalmopathy.

The material was peripheral blood mononuclear cells (PBMCs), obtained at new diagnosis, from a patient treated with antithyroid drugs. The receptors stem from a woman aged 35-65 years with Graves disease.

This clonotype was seen only a few times. The chain employs TRBV29-1 and TRBJ2-7; a weak D match, TRBD2 (5 bases). The ends were cut back, 8 bases at V and 9 bases at J, with 17 bases in the middle. Germline values: CDR1 SQVTM, CDR2 ANQGSEA. CDR3 length: 11 amino acids. The CDR3 is CSILEPGGQYF. The CDR3 DNA reads as TGCAGCATACTAGAGCCCGGTGGGCAGTACTTC.

This clonotype was found many times. This rearrangement joins TRBV27 to TRBJ1-2; 8 nucleotides align to TRBD1. V lost 7 bases to trimming and J lost 4 bases; unmatched junction nucleotides: 14. Germline V gene data show CDR1 as MNHEY and CDR2 as SMNVEV (reference sequence). The CDR3 contains 16 residues. The DNA of the CDR3 is TGTGCCAGCACCTTGAGGGCAGGGGGCAGCGGCTATGGCTACACCTTC. Translation gives CASTLRAGGSGYGYTF.

This clonotype came up many times. The CDR3 region has the DNA TGCGCCAGCAGCTCGCAGCCCACAGGGCCGAACACTGAAGCTTTCTTT. It yields the protein CASSSQPTGPNTEAFF. The chain uses TRBV5-1 and TRBJ1-1; D may be TRBD1 (6 bases). Trimming took off 3 bases at V and 1 base at J, with 16 bases between the two ends. CDR3 length: 16 residues. The germline V gene has CDR1 SGHRS and CDR2 YFSETQ.

This clonotype was detected ten times or more. The chain couples TRBV28 to TRBJ2-5; D is uncertain. The ends were cut back, 7 bases at V and 5 bases at J, with 14 bases in the middle. The CDR3 has 13 amino acids. Germline CDR1 is MDHEN and CDR2 is SYDVKM. The CDR3, as DNA: TGTGCCAGCAACAAACCGGGTAACGAGACCCAGTACTTC. Translating it yields CASNKPGNETQYF.

This clonotype has ten or more counts. The rearrangement uses TRBV11-3 and TRBJ2-5; D might be TRBD1 (6 bases). The CDR3 runs 17 residues. CDR1 SGHNT and CDR2 YENEEA come from the germline V gene. The V end was cut by 3 bases, the J end by 2 bases, with 19 bases between. CDR3 nucleotide sequence: TGTGCCAGCAGCTTCCCCTGGGTTTTGGGGGCACAAGAGACCCAGTACTTC. This translates into CASSFPWVLGAQETQYF.

This chain uses TRBV6-1 with TRBJ2-3; 11 bases are shared with TRBD2. Trimming at V came to 8 bases and at J to 3 bases, leaving 7 bases not matched to a gene. This CDR3 contains 15 residues. CDR1 and CDR2 (germline): MNHNS, SASEGT. The CDR3 DNA follows: TGTGCCAGCGCAGCGACTAGCGGGGTAACAGATACGCAGTATTTT. This sequence encodes CASAATSGVTDTQYF.

As concerns this clonotype: A much larger clone lies a single base off, so this may be a read error. The chain joins TRBV6-1 to TRBJ2-1; D unresolved. This CDR3 has 13 residues. Germline CDR1 and CDR2: MNHNS and SASEGT. Deletions cut 5 bases from V and 8 bases from J, with 13 bases between. This chain's CDR3 is CASSHSALHEQFF. For the CDR3, the DNA is TGTGCCAGCAGTCACTCGGCTTTGCATGAGCAGTTCTTC.

At least ten counts were recorded for this clonotype. This chain uses TRBV11-2 with TRBJ2-3; D unclear. The V end lost 3 bases, the J end lost 5 bases, and 9 bases lay between the germline ends. The CDR3 runs 13 residues. Per the germline V gene, CDR1 is SGHAT and CDR2 is FQNNGV. The CDR3 nucleotides are TGTGCCAGCAGCTTGGGGATTAAAGATACGCAGTATTTT. This sequence encodes CASSLGIKDTQYF.

This clonotype was counted many times. The rearrangement joins TRBV6-2 or TRBV6-3 to TRBJ1-2; D gene unclear. CDR3 length: 13 residues. Germline-derived CDR1 and CDR2 are MNHEY and SVGEGT. Trimming cost V 4 bases and J 6 bases, with 12 bases left between them. The CDR3 is CASSFWEEDGYTF. The CDR3 DNA is TGTGCCAGCAGTTTTTGGGAGGAGGATGGCTACACCTTC.

V is TRBV2 and J is TRBJ2-1, with 7 nucleotides matching TRBD1. The V and J ends lost 6 bases and 2 bases, in that order; junction bases with no gene match: 7. The length of the CDR3 is 15 residues. Germline V lookup: CDR1 SNHLY, CDR2 FYNNEI. Here the CDR3 DNA reads TGTGCCAGCAGAAACGACAGGGCCCCCTACAATGAGCAGTTCTTC. This sequence encodes CASRNDRAPYNEQFF.

This clonotype was counted ten times or more. The chain combines TRBV3-1 with TRBJ2-7; no definite D call. The germline gives CDR1 LGHDT, CDR2 YNNKEL (reference sequence). The CDR3 is 11 amino acids. Trimming took 6 bases from V and 5 from J, leaving 8 bases between them. The DNA for the CDR3 is TGTGCCAGCAGTTTGAGCAACGAGCAGTACTTC. Residues: CASSLSNEQYF.

This chain links TRBV7-9 with TRBJ1-2; 7 nucleotides align to TRBD1. This CDR3 is 14 amino acids long. Per the germline V gene, CDR1 is SEHNR and CDR2 is FQNEAQ (reference sequence). V shed 5 bases, J shed 2 bases, and the junction held 5 bases outside the gene matches. This chain's CDR3 is CASSGGGQNYGYTF. In nucleotides, the CDR3 is TGTGCCAGCAGCGGGGGGGGACAGAACTATGGCTACACCTTC. The full variable domain, completed using reference TRBV7-9 and TRBJ1-2, is DTGVSQNPRHKITKRGQNVTFRCDPISEHNRLYWYRQTLGQGPEFLTYFQNEAQLEKSRLLSDRFSAERPKGSFSTLEIQRTEQGDSAMYLCASSGGGQNYGYTFGSGTRLTVV.

This rearrangement joins TRBV6-1 to TRBJ1-3; the match to TRBD1 covers 8 bases. The CDR3 length is 18 residues. J was trimmed by 2 bases and V by 0 bases; bases with no gene match: 9. Germline-derived CDR1 and CDR2 are MNHNS and SASEGT. Here the CDR3 reads CASSEAPPDRVTGNTIYF. The CDR3 region has the DNA TGTGCCAGCAGTGAAGCGCCCCCGGACAGGGTAACTGGAAACACCATATATTTT.

This clonotype was found many times. V gene TRBV7-9 combines with J gene TRBJ1-2; no reliable D call. Germline CDR1 SEHNR, CDR2 FQNEAQ (reference sequence). Trimming pared 3 bases from V and 6 bases from J, leaving 11 bases between. CDR3 length: 13 amino acids. The CDR3 sequence: CASSFLDGNGYTF. For the CDR3, the DNA is TGTGCCAGCAGCTTCCTCGACGGAAATGGCTACACCTTC.

This clonotype has a count of ten or more. The chain is built from TRBV10-3 and TRBJ1-2; D unresolved. Germline CDR1 is ENHRY and CDR2 is SYGVKD. Deletions cut 4 bases from V and 8 bases from J, with 8 bases between. The CDR3 has 11 amino acids. CDR3 region: CAISVAGGYTF. The CDR3 bases are TGTGCCATCAGTGTGGCTGGGGGCTACACCTTC.

This clonotype showed up many times. CDR3: CSARGNPGLDNSPLHF. The CDR3 coding sequence is TGCAGTGCTAGAGGGAATCCGGGACTAGATAATTCACCCCTCCACTTT. The chain has TRBV20-1 and TRBJ1-6; TRBD1 is a possible D gene (5 bases). V lost 1 base to trimming and J lost 5 bases, with 15 bases between them. CDR1 is DFQATT, CDR2 SNEGSKA, per germline (reference sequence). The CDR3 contains 16 residues.

The sample holds many counts of this clonotype. The genes are TRBV7-2 and TRBJ1-1; 8 bases fit TRBD1. The CDR3 is 12 residues long. Germline V lookup: CDR1 SGHTA, CDR2 FQGNSA. V trimming: 5 bases; J trimming: 6 bases; junction bases outside the gene matches: 2. The CDR3 sequence: CASSPDRAEAFF. As DNA, the CDR3 is TGTGCCAGCAGCCCGGACAGGGCTGAAGCTTTCTTT.

The gene calls are TRBV3-1 and TRBJ2-5; no clear D gene. CDR1 is LGHDT, CDR2 YNNKEL, per germline (reference sequence). V lost 4 bases, J lost 3 bases, and 12 bases lay in between. The CDR3 totals 14 residues. CDR3: CASSRPVPKETQYF. In nucleotides, the CDR3 is TGTGCCAGCAGCCGCCCGGTTCCCAAAGAGACCCAGTACTTC.

This clonotype was observed many times. The chain uses TRBV9 and TRBJ2-7, with a tentative D call TRBD1 (5 bases). Deletions cut 4 bases from V and 0 bases from J, with 14 bases between. The V gene's germline CDR1 is SGDLS and CDR2 YYNGEE. CDR3 length equals 15 residues. CDR3 nucleotide sequence: TGTGCCAGCAGCCCCGGACATTTTAGCTCCTACGAGCAGTACTTC. It is translated as CASSPGHFSSYEQYF.

The rearrangement joins TRBV6-5 to TRBJ1-1; D is ambiguous. CDR1 and CDR2 (germline): MNHEY, SVGAGI. The V end lost 4 bases, the J end lost 10 bases, and 22 bases lay between the germline ends. The length of the CDR3 is 15 residues. The DNA for the CDR3 is TGTGCCAGCAGTTTTCGCCGGGATGGTTATACGCGAGCTTTCTTT. Its protein product is CASSFRRDGYTRAFF.

This clonotype showed up many times. The genes are TRBV12-3 or TRBV12-4 and TRBJ1-3; possibly TRBD1 for D (6 bases). The CDR3 is 16 amino acids. Trimming pared 6 bases from V and 0 bases from J, leaving 15 bases between. In DNA form, the CDR3 reads TGTGCCAGCAGGAAAGGGAGGGGGGGCTCTGGAAACACCATATATTTT. Translation: CASRKGRGGSGNTIYF.

This chain joins TRBV7-8 and TRBJ2-4; D gene uncertain. Germline V gives CDR1 SGHVS, CDR2 FQNEAQ. The CDR3 is 12 amino acids. V was trimmed by 8 bases and J by 9 bases, leaving 14 bases between them. This CDR3 is CASAVPQGIQYF. The CDR3 DNA follows: TGTGCCAGCGCTGTCCCGCAAGGCATTCAGTACTTC.

This clonotype occurred many times. This chain connects TRBV5-1 to TRBJ1-5, with 9 bases aligning to TRBD1. CDR1 and CDR2 (germline): SGHRS, YFSETQ. The CDR3 runs 15 residues. Losses at the gene ends were 4 bases for V and 1 base for J; bases not matched to a gene: 3. In nucleotides, the CDR3 is TGCGCCAGCAGCATGGGACAGGGAAGCAATCAGCCCCAGCATTTT. Protein sequence: CASSMGQGSNQPQHF.

This clonotype appeared a few times. V is TRBV7-8 and J is TRBJ2-2; TRBD2 matches 14 bases. With 5 bases clipped from V and 4 bases from J, the junction kept 9 bases outside the gene matches. The length of the CDR3 is 18 residues. Germline CDR1 SGHVS, CDR2 FQNEAQ. The CDR3 sequence is CASSGVGTSGGSTGELFF. CDR3 bases: TGTGCCAGCAGCGGGGTGGGGACTAGCGGGGGATCCACCGGGGAGCTGTTTTTT. The variable domain in full, completed from reference TRBV7-8 and TRBJ2-2, reads GAGVSQSPRYKVAKRGQDVALRCDPISGHVSLFWYQQALGQGPEFLTYFQNEAQLDKSGLPSDRFFAERPEGSVSTLKIQRTQQEDSAVYLCASSGVGTSGGSTGELFFGEGSRLTVL.

This clonotype showed up many times. This chain links TRBV28 with TRBJ1-1; possibly TRBD1 for D (5 bases). Germline assignment: CDR1 MDHEN and CDR2 SYDVKM. V was clipped by 3 bases and J by 4 bases, with 18 bases between them. This CDR3 spans 16 amino acids. The CDR3 loop reads CASSFLVGVGTTEAFF. CDR3 nucleotides: TGTGCCAGCAGTTTTCTCGTGGGGGTCGGTACCACTGAAGCTTTCTTT.

Concerning this clonotype: Because the CDR3 is missing its conserved closing phenylalanine or tryptophan, this is likely a read error. The chain couples TRBV5-1 to TRBJ2-3; D gene uncertain. The CDR3 is 13 amino acids. Trimming stripped 0 bases from V and 4 bases from J, with 6 bases between. Germline CDR1 SGHRS, CDR2 YFSETQ. The CDR3 is CASSLGLADTQYL. The CDR3 DNA is TGCGCCAGCAGCTTGGGCCTTGCAGATACGCAGTATCTT.

The V call is TRBV12-3 or TRBV12-4, the J call TRBJ1-2; perhaps TRBD1 as D (6 bases). The CDR3 runs to 14 residues. Deletions cut 3 bases from V and 4 bases from J, with 12 bases between. The CDR3 sequence is CASSFGGGSYGYTF. The CDR3 coding sequence is TGTGCCAGCAGTTTCGGAGGGGGATCCTATGGCTACACCTTC.

This clonotype was detected many times. The chain uses TRBV12-3 or TRBV12-4 and TRBJ1-6; D is possibly TRBD1 (5 bases). Trimming stripped 6 bases from V and 7 bases from J, with 13 bases between. The CDR3 runs 14 residues. Here the CDR3 DNA reads TGTGCCAGCAGCCATGGGACGTCCAATTCACCCCTCCACTTT. Amino acid sequence: CASSHGTSNSPLHF.

This clonotype was picked up many times. The rearrangement uses TRBV7-8 and TRBJ2-5, with TRBD2 matching over 7 bases. Germline V gene lookup returns CDR1 SGHVS and CDR2 FQNEAQ. The CDR3 length is 15 residues. The J segment lost 1 base and the V segment lost 1 base, leaving 3 bases of the junction unmatched. This CDR3 reads CASSLGAGSQETQYF. DNA of the CDR3: TGTGCCAGCAGCTTAGGAGCGGGGAGCCAAGAGACCCAGTACTTC.

The chain recombines TRBV20-1 with TRBJ2-1, with TRBD2 matching over 11 bases. The J call is in doubt because the DNA end fits TRBJ2-5 better. Germline assignment: CDR1 DFQATT and CDR2 SNEGSKA (reference sequence). The CDR3 sequence is 15 residues long. CDR3 amino acids: CSARPTSGSRETQYF. The CDR3, as DNA: TGCAGTGCTAGACCTACTAGCGGGAGCCGAGAGACCCAGTACTTC.

This clonotype was seen at least ten times. The DNA for the CDR3 is TGTGCCAGCACCCTGTCAGGGGGGTTGGGGGCTTTCTTT. Translation: CASTLSGGLGAFF. V gene TRBV28 combines with J gene TRBJ1-1, with 7 bases matching TRBD1. There are 13 residues in the CDR3. Trimming cost V 7 bases and J 11 bases; bases outside gene matches: 13. Germline V gene lookup returns CDR1 MDHEN and CDR2 SYDVKM.

This clonotype occurred many times. This chain uses TRBV28 with TRBJ2-7; D is perhaps TRBD2 (5 bases). Trimming cost V 2 bases and J 6 bases, with 17 bases left between them. The CDR3 runs 15 residues. Germline CDR1 MDHEN, CDR2 SYDVKM. The CDR3 coding sequence is TGTGCCAGCAGTTTAGGAGGTTCTCTACCGGGCGAGCAGTACTTC. Protein: CASSLGGSLPGEQYF.